This TCR beta chain was captured by sequencing in a study of T cell repertoires in cytomegalovirus infection. About the research overall: It can be stated that public TCR beta signatures indicated CMV infection as well as a matching HLA type.

This clonotype has a single count. Antigen specificity is unknown. This CDR3 is 14 amino acids long. Germline CDR1 is DFQATT and CDR2 is SNEGSKA (reference sequence). Trimming shortened V by 6 bases and J by 7 bases, and 19 bases separated the two germline ends. MiXCR was run by TCRdb on the reads, yielding one entry per CDR3 protein. The sample consists of approximately 290,000 distinct CDR3 sequences, under 30% of them appearing once. Whole-study results and caveats: CMV-specific TCR beta clonotypes restricted by HLA-C dominated the ex vivo response. Based on cumulative public TCR beta family frequency, carriers of CMV plus the relevant HLA were identified.

This chain connects TRBV20-1 to TRBJ1-5; D possibly corresponds to TRBD1 (6 bases). The receptor was derived from a human donor in good health (CMV status not recorded). Some clones in this sample may be carry-over from other donors' samples. Sample: PBMCs. The CDR3 nucleotides are TGCAGTGCGTCCCTCTGGGGGCGTGGGCAGCCCCAGCATTTT. Amino acid sequence: CSASLWGRGQPQHF.